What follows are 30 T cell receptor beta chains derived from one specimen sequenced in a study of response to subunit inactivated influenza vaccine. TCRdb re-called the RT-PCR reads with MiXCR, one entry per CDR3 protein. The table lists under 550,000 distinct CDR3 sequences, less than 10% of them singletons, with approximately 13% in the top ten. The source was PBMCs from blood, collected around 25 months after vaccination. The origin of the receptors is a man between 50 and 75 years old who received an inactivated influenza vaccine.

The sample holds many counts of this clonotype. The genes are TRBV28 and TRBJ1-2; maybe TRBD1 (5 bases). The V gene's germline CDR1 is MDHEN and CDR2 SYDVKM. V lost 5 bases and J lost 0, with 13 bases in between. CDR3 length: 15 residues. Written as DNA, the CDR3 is TGTGCCAGCAGTGGGGGGGATCTAGCTAACTATGGCTACACCTTC. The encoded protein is CASSGGDLANYGYTF.

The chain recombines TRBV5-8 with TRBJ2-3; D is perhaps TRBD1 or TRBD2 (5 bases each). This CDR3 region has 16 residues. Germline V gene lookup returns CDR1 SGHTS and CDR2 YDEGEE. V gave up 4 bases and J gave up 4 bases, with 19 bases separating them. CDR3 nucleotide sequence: TGTGCCAGCAGCCAAGGGACCGCCCGGTCCTCAGATACGCAGTATTTT. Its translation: CASSQGTARSSDTQYF.

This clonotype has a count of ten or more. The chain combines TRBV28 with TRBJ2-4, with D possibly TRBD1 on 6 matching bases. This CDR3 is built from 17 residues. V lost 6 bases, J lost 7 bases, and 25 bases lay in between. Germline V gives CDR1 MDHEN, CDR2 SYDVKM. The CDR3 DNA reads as TGTGCCAGCAGCCCTAGGACGGACAGCTTAAACCGGAACATTCAGTACTTC. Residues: CASSPRTDSLNRNIQYF.

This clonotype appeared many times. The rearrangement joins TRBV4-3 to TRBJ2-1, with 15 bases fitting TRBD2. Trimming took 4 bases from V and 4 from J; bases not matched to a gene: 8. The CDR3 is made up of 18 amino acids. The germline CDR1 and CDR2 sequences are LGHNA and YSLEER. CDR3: CASSPRTSGGGLYNEQFF. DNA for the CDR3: TGCGCCAGCAGCCCTAGGACTAGCGGGGGGGGGTTATACAATGAGCAGTTCTTC.

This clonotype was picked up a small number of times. For the CDR3, the DNA is TGCAGTGCGACGGGCCCCACAGATACGCAGTATTTT. It yields the protein CSATGPTDTQYF. The J gene is TRBJ2-3, the V gene TRBV20-1, with D hard to call. Germline V gene lookup returns CDR1 DFQATT and CDR2 SNEGSKA (reference sequence). This CDR3 has 12 residues. V lost 6 bases, J lost 2 bases, and 9 bases lay in between.

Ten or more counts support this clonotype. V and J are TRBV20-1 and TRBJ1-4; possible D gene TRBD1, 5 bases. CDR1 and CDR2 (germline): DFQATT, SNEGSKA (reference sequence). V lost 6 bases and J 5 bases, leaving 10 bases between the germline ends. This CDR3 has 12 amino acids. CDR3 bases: TGCAGTGCCCAGGGAGAAAATGAAAAACTGTTTTTT. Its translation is CSAQGENEKLFF.

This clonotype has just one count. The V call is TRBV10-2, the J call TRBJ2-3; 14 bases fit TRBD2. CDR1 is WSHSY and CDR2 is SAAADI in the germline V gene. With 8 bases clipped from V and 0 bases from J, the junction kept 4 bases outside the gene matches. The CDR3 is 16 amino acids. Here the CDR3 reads CASGRTSGGSTDTQYF. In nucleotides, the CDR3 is TGCGCCAGCGGTAGGACTAGCGGGGGGAGCACAGATACGCAGTATTTT.

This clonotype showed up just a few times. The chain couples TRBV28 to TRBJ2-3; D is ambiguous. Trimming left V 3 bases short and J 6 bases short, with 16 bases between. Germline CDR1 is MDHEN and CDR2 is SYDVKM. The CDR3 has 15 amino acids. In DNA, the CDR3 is TGTGCCAGCAGTTTGAAGGACCCCTGGACGGATACGCAGTATTTT. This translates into CASSLKDPWTDTQYF.

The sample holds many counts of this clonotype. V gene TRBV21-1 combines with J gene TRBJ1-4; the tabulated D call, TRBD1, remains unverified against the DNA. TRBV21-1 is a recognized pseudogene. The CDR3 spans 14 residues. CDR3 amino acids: CASSSRDRGVKLFF. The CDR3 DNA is TGTGCCAGCAGCAGCCGGGACAGGGGAGTAAAACTGTTTTTT.

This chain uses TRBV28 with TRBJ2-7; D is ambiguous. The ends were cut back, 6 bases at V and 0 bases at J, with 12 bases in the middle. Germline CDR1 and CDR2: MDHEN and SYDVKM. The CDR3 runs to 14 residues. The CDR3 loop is CASRRTPPSYEQYF. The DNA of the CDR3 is TGTGCCAGCAGACGTACACCTCCCTCCTACGAGCAGTACTTC.

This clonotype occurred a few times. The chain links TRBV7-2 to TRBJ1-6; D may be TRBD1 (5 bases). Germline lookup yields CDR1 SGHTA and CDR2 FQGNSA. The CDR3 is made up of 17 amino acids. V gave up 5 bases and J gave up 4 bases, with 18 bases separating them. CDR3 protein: CASSPTTAGVYNSPLHF. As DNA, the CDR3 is TGTGCCAGCAGCCCCACGACCGCGGGGGTTTATAATTCACCCCTCCACTTT.

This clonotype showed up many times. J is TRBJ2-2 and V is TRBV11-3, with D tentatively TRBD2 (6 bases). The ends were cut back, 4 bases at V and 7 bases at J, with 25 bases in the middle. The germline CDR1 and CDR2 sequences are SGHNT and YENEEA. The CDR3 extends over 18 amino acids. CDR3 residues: CASSSMSSWGVLIGELFF. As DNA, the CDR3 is TGTGCCAGCAGCTCGATGTCCAGTTGGGGGGTTTTAATCGGGGAGCTGTTTTTT.

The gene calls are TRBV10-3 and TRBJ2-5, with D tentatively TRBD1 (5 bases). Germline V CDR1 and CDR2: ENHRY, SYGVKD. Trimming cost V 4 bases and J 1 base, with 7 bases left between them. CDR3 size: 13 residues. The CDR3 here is CAISGQSQETQYF. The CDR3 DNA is TGTGCCATCAGTGGACAGAGCCAAGAGACCCAGTACTTC.

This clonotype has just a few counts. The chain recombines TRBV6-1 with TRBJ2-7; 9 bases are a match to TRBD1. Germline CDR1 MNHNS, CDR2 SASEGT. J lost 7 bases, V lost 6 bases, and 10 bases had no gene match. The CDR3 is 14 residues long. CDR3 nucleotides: TGTGCCAGCAGACGGGGACAGGGTTTCTTAGAGCAGTACTTC. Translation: CASRRGQGFLEQYF.

CDR3 nucleotide sequence: TGTGCCTGGGGTGGGTTGAACACTGAAGCTTTCTTT. It codes for CAWGGLNTEAFF. The chain uses TRBV30 and TRBJ1-1; D remains unclear. CDR3 size: 12 residues. Per the germline V gene, CDR1 is GTSNPN and CDR2 is SVGIG (reference sequence). With 5 bases removed from V and 0 bases from J, the gap between germline ends came to 7 bases.

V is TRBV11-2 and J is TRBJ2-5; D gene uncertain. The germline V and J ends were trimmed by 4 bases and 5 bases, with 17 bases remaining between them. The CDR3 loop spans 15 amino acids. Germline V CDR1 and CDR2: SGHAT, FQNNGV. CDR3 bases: TGTGCCAGCAGCTCCTGGGTTGAGTTGAGGGAGACCCAGTACTTC. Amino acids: CASSSWVELRETQYF.

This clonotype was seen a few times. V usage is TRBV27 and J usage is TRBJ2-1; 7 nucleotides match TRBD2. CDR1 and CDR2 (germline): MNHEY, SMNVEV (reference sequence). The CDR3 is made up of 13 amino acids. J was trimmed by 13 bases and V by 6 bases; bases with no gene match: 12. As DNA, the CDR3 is TGTGCCAGCAGCCGCTTTGTAGCGGGTGGCCAGTTCTTC. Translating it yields CASSRFVAGGQFF.

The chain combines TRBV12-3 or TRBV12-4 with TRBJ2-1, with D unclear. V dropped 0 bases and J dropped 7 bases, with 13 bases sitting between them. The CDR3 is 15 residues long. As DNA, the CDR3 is TGTGCCAGCAGTTTAGCAGCTATGCCGTGGAATGAGCAGTTCTTC. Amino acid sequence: CASSLAAMPWNEQFF.

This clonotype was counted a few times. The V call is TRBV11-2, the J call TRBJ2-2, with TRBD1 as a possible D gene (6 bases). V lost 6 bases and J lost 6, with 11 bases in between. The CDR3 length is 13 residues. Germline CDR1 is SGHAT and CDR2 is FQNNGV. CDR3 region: CASRRQVAGELFF. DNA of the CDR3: TGTGCCAGCAGACGACAGGTGGCCGGGGAGCTGTTTTTT.

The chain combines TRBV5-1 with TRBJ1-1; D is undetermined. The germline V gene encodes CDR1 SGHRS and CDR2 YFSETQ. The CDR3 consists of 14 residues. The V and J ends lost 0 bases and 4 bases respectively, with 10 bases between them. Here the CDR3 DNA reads TGCGCCAGCAGCTTGGAGGGCTTAGGCACTGAAGCTTTCTTT. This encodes CASSLEGLGTEAFF.

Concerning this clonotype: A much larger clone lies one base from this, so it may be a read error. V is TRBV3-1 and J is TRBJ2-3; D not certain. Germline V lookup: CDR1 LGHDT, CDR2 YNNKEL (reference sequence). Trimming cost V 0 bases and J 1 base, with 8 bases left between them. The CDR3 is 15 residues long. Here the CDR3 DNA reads TGTGCCAGCAGCCAAGATCTCCCCCGCACAGATACGCAGTATTTT. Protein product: CASSQDLPRTDTQYF.

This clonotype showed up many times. CDR3 bases: TGTGCCAGCAGTCGGGACAGCAACACCTACGAGCAGTACTTC. It is translated as CASSRDSNTYEQYF. V is TRBV5-6 and J is TRBJ2-7; 7 bases map to TRBD1. The germline V gene encodes CDR1 SGHDT and CDR2 YYEEEE. The J segment lost 2 bases and the V segment lost 5 bases, leaving 7 bases of the junction unmatched. This CDR3 is built from 14 residues. Complete variable domain (other parts from reference TRBV5-6 and TRBJ2-7): DAGVTQSPTHLIKTRGQQVTLRCSPKSGHDTVSWYQQALGQGPQFIFQYYEEEERQRGNFPDRFSGHQFPNYSSELNVNALLLGDSALYLCASSRDSNTYEQYFGPGTRLTVT.

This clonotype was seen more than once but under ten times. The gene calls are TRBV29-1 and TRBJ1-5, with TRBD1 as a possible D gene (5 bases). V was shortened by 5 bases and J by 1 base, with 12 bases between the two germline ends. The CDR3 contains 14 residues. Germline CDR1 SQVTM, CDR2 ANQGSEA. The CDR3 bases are TGCAGCGTTATGCTTGGGGGAAGCAATCAGCCCCAGCATTTT. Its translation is CSVMLGGSNQPQHF.

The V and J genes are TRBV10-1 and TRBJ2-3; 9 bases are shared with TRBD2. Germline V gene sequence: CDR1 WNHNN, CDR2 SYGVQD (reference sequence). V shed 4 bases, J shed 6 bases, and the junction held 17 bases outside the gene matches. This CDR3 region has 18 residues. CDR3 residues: CASSASRVAGVRDDTQYF. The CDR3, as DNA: TGCGCCAGCAGTGCCTCCAGGGTAGCGGGGGTTCGAGACGATACGCAGTATTTT.

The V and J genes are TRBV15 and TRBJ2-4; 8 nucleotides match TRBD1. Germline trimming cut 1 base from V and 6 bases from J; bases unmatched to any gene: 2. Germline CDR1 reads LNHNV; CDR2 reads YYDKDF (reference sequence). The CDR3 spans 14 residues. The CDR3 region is CATSRAGGSNIQYF. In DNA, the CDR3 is TGTGCCACCAGCAGAGCAGGGGGCTCAAACATTCAGTACTTC.

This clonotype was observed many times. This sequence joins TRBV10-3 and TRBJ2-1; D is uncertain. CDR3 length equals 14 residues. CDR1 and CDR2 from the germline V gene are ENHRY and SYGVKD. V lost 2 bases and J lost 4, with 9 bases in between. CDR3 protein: CAISENQLYNEQFF. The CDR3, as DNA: TGTGCCATCAGTGAGAATCAGCTTTACAATGAGCAGTTCTTC.

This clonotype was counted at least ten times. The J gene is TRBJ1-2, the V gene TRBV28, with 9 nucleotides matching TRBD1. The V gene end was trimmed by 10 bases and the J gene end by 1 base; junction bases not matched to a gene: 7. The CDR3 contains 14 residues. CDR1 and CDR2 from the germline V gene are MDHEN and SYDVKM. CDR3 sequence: CATGQGYNNYGYTF. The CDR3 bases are TGTGCCACGGGACAGGGATATAATAACTATGGCTACACCTTC.

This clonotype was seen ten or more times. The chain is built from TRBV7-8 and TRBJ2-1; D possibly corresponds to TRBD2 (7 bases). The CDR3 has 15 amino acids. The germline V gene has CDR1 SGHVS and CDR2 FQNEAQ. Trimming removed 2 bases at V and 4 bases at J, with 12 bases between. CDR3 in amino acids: CASSLRTRGYNEQFF. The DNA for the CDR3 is TGTGCCAGCAGCTTACGGACTAGGGGGTACAATGAGCAGTTCTTC. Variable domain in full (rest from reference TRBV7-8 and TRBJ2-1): GAGVSQSPRYKVAKRGQDVALRCDPISGHVSLFWYQQALGQGPEFLTYFQNEAQLDKSGLPSDRFFAERPEGSVSTLKIQRTQQEDSAVYLCASSLRTRGYNEQFFGPGTRLTVL.

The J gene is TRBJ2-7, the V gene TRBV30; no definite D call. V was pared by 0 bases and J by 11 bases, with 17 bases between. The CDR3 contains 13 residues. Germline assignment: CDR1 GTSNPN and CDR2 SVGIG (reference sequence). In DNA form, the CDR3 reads TGTGCCTGGAGTGTACAAGGTGCCGCTTATGAGTACTTC. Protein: CAWSVQGAAYEYF.

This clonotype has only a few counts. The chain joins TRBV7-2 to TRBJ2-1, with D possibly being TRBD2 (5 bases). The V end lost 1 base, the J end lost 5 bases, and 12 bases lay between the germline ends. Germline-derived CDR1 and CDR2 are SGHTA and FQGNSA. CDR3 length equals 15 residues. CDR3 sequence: CASSLDAGVHNEQFF. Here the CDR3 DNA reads TGTGCCAGCAGCTTAGACGCGGGCGTCCACAATGAGCAGTTCTTC.